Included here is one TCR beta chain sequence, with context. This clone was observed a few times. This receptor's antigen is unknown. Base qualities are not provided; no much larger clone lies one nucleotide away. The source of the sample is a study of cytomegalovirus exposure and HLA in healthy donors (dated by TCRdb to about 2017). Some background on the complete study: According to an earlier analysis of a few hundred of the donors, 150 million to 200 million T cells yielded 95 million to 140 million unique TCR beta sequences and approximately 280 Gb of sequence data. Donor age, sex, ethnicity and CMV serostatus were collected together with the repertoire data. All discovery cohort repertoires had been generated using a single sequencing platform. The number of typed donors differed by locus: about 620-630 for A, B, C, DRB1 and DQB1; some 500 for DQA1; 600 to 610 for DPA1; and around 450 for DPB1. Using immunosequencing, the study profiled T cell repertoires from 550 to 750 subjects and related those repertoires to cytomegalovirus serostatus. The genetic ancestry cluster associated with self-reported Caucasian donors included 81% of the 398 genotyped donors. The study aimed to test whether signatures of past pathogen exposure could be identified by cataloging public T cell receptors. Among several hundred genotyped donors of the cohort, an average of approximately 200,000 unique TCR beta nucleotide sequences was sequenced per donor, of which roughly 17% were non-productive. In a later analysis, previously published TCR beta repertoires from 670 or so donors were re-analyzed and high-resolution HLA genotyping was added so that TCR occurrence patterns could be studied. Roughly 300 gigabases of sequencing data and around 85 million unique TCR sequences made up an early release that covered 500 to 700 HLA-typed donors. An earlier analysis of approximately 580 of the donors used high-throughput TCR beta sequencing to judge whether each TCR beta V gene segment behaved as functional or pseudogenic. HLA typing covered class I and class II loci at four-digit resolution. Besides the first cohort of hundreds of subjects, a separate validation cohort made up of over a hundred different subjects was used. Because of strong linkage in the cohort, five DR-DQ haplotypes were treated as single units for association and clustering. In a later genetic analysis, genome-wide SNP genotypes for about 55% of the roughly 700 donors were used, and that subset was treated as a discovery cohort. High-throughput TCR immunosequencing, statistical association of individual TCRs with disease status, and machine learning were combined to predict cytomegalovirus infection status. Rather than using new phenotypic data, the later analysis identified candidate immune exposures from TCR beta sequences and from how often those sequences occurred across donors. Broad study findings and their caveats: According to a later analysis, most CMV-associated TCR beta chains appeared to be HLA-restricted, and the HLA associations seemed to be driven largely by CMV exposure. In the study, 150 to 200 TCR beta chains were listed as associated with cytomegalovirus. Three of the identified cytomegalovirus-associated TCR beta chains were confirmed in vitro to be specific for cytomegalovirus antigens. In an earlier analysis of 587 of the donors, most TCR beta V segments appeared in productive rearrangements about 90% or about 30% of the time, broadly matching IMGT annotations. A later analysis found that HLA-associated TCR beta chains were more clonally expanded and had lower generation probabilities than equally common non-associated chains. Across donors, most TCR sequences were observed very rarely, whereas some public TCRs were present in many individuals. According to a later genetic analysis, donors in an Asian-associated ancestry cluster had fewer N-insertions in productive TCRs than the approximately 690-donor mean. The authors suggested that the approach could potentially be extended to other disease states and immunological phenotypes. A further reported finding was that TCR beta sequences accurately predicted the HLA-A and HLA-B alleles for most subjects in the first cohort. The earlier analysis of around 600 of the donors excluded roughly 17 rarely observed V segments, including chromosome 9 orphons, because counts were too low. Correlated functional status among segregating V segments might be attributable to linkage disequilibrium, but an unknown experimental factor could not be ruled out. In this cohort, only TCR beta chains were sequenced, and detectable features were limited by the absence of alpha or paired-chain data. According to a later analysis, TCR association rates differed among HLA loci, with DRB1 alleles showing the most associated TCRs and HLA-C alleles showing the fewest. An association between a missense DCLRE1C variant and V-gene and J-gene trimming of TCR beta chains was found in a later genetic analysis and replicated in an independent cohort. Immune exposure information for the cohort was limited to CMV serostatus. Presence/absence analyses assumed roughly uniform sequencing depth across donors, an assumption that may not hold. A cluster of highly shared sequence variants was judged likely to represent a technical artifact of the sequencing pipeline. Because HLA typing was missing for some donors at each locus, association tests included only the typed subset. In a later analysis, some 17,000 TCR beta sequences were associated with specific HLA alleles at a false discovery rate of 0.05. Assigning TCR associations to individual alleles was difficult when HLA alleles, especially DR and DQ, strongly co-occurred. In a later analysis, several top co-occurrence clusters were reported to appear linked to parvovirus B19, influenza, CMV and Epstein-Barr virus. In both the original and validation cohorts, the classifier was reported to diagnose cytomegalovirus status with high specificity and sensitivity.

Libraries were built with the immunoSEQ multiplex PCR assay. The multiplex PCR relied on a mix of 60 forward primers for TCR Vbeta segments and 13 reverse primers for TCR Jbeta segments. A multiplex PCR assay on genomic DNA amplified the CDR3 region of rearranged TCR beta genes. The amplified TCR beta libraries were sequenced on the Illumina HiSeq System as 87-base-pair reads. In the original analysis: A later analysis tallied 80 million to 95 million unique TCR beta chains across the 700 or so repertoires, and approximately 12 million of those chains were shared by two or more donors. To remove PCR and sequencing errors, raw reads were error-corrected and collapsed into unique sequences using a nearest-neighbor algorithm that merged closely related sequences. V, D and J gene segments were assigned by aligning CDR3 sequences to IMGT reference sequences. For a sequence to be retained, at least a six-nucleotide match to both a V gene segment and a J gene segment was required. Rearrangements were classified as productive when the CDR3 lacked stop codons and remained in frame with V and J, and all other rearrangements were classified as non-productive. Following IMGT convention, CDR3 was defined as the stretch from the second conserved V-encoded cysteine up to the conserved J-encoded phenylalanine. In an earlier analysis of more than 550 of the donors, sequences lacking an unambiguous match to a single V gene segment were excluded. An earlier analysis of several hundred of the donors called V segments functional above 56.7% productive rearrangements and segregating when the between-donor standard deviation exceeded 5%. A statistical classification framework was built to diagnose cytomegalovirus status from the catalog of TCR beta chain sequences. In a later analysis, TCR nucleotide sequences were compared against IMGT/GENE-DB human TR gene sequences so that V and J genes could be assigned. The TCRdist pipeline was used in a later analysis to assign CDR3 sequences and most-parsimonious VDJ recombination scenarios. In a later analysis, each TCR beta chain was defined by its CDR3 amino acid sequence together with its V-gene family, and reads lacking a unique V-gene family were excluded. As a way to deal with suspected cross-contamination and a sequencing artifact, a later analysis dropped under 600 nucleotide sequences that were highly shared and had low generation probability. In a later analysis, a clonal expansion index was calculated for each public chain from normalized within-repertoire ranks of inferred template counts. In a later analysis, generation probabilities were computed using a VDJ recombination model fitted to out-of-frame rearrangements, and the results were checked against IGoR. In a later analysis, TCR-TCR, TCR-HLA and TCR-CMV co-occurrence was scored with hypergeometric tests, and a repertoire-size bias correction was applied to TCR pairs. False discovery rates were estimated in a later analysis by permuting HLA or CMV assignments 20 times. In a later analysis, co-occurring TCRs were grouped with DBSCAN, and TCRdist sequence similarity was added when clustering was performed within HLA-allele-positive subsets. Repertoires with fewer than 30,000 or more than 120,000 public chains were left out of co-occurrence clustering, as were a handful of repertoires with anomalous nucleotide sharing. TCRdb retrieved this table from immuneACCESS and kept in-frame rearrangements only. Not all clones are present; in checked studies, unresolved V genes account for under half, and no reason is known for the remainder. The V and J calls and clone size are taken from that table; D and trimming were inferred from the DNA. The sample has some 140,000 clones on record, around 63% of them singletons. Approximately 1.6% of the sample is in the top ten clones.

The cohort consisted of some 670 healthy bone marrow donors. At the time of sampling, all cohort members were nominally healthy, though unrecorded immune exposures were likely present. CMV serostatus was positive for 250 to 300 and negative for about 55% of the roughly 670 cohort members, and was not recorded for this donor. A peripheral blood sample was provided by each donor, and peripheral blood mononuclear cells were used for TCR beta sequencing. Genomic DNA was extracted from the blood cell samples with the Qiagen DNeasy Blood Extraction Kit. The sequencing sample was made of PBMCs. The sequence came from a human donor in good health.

The CDR3 protein is CASSLGIEQFF. The DNA sequence is TGTGCCAGCAGCTTGGGCATTGAGCAGTTCTTC. The chain links TRBV7-6 with TRBJ2-1; there is no confident call for the D gene. V is pared back by 3 bases and J by 9 bases, with 6 bases lying between the germline termini. The CDR3 contains 11 residues, cysteine and phenylalanine counted. Only the CDR3 DNA is retained, 33 bases long and in frame from the first base. The germline V gene encodes CDR1 SGHVS and CDR2 FNYEAQ.